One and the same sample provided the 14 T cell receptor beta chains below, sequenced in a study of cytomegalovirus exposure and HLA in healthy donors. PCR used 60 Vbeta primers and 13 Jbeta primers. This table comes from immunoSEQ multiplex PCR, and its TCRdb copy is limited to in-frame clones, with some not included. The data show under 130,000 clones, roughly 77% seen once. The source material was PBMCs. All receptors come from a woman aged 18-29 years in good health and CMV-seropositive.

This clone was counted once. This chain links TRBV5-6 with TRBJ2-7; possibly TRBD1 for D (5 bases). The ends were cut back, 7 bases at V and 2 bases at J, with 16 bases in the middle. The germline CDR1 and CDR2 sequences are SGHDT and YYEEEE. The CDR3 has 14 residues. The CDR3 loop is CASLLTGIPYEQYF. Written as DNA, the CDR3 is TGTGCCAGCTTACTCACAGGTATACCCTACGAGCAGTACTTC.

The CDR3 DNA reads TGTGCCAGCAGTTTATCCCCGGGAGGGTATCAGCCCCAGCATTTT. Amino acid sequence: CASSLSPGGYQPQHF. V and J are TRBV27 and TRBJ1-5; D unclear. Germline V gene sequence: CDR1 MNHEY, CDR2 SMNVEV (reference sequence). This CDR3 is built from 15 residues. Trimming shortened V by 0 bases and J by 5 bases, and 11 bases separated the two germline ends.

CDR3 in DNA: TGCGCCAGCAGCCTCCGACAGGGCGCTATCTACGAGCAGTACTTC. It codes for CASSLRQGAIYEQYF. The rearrangement joins TRBV5-1 to TRBJ2-7; 7 nucleotides match TRBD1. Trimming took 4 bases from V and 3 from J; bases not matched to a gene: 10. CDR3 size: 15 residues. Germline CDR1 SGHRS, CDR2 YFSETQ.

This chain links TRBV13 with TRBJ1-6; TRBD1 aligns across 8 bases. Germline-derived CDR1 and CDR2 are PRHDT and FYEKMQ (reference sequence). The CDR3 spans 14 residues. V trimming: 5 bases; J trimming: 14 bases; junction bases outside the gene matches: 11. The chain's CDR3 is CASSPGQDKVTLHF. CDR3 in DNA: TGTGCCAGCAGCCCGGGACAGGATAAAGTCACCCTCCACTTT.

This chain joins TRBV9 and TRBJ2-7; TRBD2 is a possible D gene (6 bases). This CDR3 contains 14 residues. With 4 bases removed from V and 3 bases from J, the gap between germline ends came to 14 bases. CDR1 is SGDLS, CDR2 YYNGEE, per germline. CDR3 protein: CASSTNGGNYEQYF. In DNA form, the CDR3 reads TGTGCCAGCAGCACCAACGGGGGTAACTACGAGCAGTACTTC. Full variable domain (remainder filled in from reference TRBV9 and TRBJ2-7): DSGVTQTPKHLITATGQRVTLRCSPRSGDLSVYWYQQSLDQGLQFLIQYYNGEERAKGNILERFSAQQFPDLHSELNLSSLELGDSALYFCASSTNGGNYEQYFGPGTRLTVT.

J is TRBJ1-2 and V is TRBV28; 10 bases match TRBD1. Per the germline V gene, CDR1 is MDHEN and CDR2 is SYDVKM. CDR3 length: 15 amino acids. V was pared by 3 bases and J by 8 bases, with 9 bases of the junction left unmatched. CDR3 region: CASSFLGDRGGGYTF. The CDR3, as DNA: TGTGCCAGCAGTTTTTTAGGGGACAGGGGTGGCGGCTACACCTTC.

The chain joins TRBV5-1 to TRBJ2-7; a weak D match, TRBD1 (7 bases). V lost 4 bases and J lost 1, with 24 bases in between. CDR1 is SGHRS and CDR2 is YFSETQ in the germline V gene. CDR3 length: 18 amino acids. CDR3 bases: TGCGCCAGCAGCCCGTTGTTGACAGGGAGGATTAGATCCTACGAGCAGTACTTC. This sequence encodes CASSPLLTGRIRSYEQYF. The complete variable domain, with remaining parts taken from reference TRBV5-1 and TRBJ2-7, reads KAGVTQTPRYLIKTRGQQVTLSCSPISGHRSVSWYQQTPGQGLQFLFEYFSETQRNKGNFPGRFSGRQFSNSRSEMNVSTLELGDSALYLCASSPLLTGRIRSYEQYFGPGTRLTVT.

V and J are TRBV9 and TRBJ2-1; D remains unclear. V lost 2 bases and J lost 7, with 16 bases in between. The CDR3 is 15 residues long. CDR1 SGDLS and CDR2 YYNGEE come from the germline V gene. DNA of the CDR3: TGTGCCAGCAGCGTCCAAATTGGGCTGGTGAATGAGCAGTTCTTC. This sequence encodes CASSVQIGLVNEQFF.

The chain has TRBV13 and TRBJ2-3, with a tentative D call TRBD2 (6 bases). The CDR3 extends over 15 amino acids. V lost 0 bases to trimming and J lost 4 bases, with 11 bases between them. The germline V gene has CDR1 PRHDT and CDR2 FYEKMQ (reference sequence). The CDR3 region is CASSLGTAGPDTQYF. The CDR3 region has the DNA TGTGCCAGCAGCTTAGGTACCGCGGGGCCAGATACGCAGTATTTT.

CDR3 nucleotides: TGCGCCAGCAGGGAGACTAGCGGGGGGGCGACAGATACGCAGTATTTT. Its translation: CASRETSGGATDTQYF. The chain is built from TRBV10-1 and TRBJ2-3, with 14 positions matching TRBD2. The CDR3 has 16 residues. Germline loops: CDR1 WNHNN, CDR2 SYGVQD (reference sequence). V was clipped by 6 bases and J by 3 bases; unmatched bases: 5.

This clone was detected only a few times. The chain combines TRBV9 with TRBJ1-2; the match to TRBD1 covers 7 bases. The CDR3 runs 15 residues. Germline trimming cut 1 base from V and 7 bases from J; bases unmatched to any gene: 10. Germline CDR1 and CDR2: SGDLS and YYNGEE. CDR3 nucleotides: TGTGCCAGCAGCGTAACCGGAACAGGGGTGGGTGGCTACACCTTC. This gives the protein CASSVTGTGVGGYTF.

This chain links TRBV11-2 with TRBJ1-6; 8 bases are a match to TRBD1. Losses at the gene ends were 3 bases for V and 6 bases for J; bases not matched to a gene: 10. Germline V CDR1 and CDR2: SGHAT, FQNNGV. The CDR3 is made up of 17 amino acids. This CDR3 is CASSFHETGAFNSPLHF. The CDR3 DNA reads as TGTGCCAGCAGCTTTCACGAGACAGGGGCTTTTAATTCACCCCTCCACTTT.

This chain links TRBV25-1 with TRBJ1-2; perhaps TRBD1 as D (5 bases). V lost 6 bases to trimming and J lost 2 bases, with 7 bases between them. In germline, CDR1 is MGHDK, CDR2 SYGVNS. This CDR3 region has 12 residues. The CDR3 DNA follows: TGTGCCAGCAGCGGGGGGAACTATGGCTACACCTTC. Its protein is CASSGGNYGYTF.

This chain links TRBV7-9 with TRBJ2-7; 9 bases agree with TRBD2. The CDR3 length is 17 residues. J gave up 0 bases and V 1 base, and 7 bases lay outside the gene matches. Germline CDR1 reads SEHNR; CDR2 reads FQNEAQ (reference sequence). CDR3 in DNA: TGTGCCAGCAGCTTAGTATTAGCGGGGGTAATCTCCTACGAGCAGTACTTC. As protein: CASSLVLAGVISYEQYF.